Listed below are T cell receptor beta chains from one sample, sequenced in a study of HIV-infected children after antiretroviral therapy interruption. TCRdb passed the 3' RACE reads through MiXCR, listing each CDR3 protein once. Seen here are fewer than 45,000 distinct CDR3 sequences, over 6.5% observed once, and the top ten hold approximately 0.9%. Material: CD45RA+ CD4+ T cells from PBMCs, pooled from several time points, obtained from a donor given antiretroviral therapy, either interrupted or continuous. The receptors here all came from a pool of human donors with HIV. The CDR3 runs from the conserved cysteine through the conserved F or W. D genes are given only for firm matches. Some rows have no size entry. The others give once, few or many, or a class for an expanded clone.

v_call: TRBV7-2
clone_size: many
j_call: TRBJ1-1
d_call: .
cdr3_aa: CASSPPATEAFF
cdr3_nt: TGTGCCAGCAGCCCCCCGGCCACTGAAGCTTTCTTT

v_call: TRBV7-8
clone_size: many
j_call: TRBJ1-4
d_call: .
cdr3_aa: CASSLGRTNEKLFF
cdr3_nt: TGTGCCAGCAGCTTAGGACGAACCAATGAAAAACTGTTTTTT

v_call: TRBV11-2
clone_size: few
j_call: TRBJ2-6
d_call: .
cdr3_aa: CASSSVASGANVLTF
cdr3_nt: TGTGCCAGCAGCTCGGTGGCGTCTGGGGCCAACGTCCTGACTTTC

v_call: TRBV5-1
clone_size: many
j_call: TRBJ2-4
d_call: .
cdr3_aa: CASSPGPTENIQYF
cdr3_nt: TGCGCCAGTTCCCCGGGACCGACGGAAAACATTCAGTACTTC

v_call: TRBV5-6
clone_size: many
j_call: TRBJ2-1
d_call: .
cdr3_aa: CASSLEGLLPHNEQFF
cdr3_nt: TGTGCCAGCAGCTTGGAGGGCCTGCTCCCCCACAATGAGCAGTTCTTC

v_call: TRBV9
clone_size: many
j_call: TRBJ2-5
d_call: .
cdr3_aa: CASSVGQPFQETQYF
cdr3_nt: TGTGCCAGCAGCGTAGGACAGCCTTTCCAAGAGACCCAGTACTTC

v_call: TRBV27
clone_size: many
j_call: TRBJ1-2
d_call: .
cdr3_aa: CASSSPHRQSGYTF
cdr3_nt: TGTGCCAGCAGTTCCCCCCACCGACAGAGCGGCTACACCTTC

v_call: TRBV29-1
clone_size: few
j_call: TRBJ2-7
d_call: .
cdr3_aa: CSVGSDLSEQYF
cdr3_nt: TGCAGCGTTGGTTCGGATCTTTCCGAGCAGTACTTC

v_call: TRBV24-1
clone_size: .
j_call: TRBJ1-1
d_call: .
cdr3_aa: CATRLDRETEAFF
cdr3_nt: TGTGCCACCAGATTGGACAGAGAAACTGAAGCTTTCTTT

v_call: TRBV7-2
clone_size: many
j_call: TRBJ2-3
d_call: TRBD2
cdr3_aa: CASSRLAGGLDTQYF
cdr3_nt: TGTGCCAGCAGCCGGTTAGCGGGGGGGCTTGATACGCAGTATTTT

v_call: TRBV30
clone_size: many
j_call: TRBJ1-1
d_call: .
cdr3_aa: CAWSLEEVFF
cdr3_nt: TGTGCCTGGAGTCTAGAAGAAGTCTTCTTT

v_call: TRBV19
clone_size: many
j_call: TRBJ1-1
d_call: TRBD1
cdr3_aa: CASSPRTGWFEAFF
cdr3_nt: TGTGCCAGTAGTCCCCGGACAGGTTGGTTTGAAGCTTTCTTT

v_call: TRBV9
clone_size: many
j_call: TRBJ2-5
d_call: TRBD2
cdr3_aa: CASSVGTSGGQETQYF
cdr3_nt: TGTGCCAGCAGCGTAGGGACTAGCGGGGGCCAAGAGACCCAGTACTTC

v_call: TRBV6-6
clone_size: many
j_call: TRBJ2-2
d_call: .
cdr3_aa: CASSFTRNTGELFF
cdr3_nt: TGTGCCAGCAGCTTCACTAGAAACACCGGGGAGCTGTTTTTT

v_call: TRBV4-1
clone_size: many
j_call: TRBJ2-5
d_call: TRBD2
cdr3_aa: CASSQDGLFQRGPPGTQYF
cdr3_nt: TGCGCCAGCAGCCAAGATGGTTTGTTTCAGCGGGGGCCTCCCGGGACCCAGTACTTC

v_call: TRBV13
clone_size: many
j_call: TRBJ1-1
d_call: .
cdr3_aa: CASSSLEGGVRTEAFF
cdr3_nt: TGTGCCAGCAGCTCACTGGAGGGGGGGGTGCGCACTGAAGCTTTCTTT